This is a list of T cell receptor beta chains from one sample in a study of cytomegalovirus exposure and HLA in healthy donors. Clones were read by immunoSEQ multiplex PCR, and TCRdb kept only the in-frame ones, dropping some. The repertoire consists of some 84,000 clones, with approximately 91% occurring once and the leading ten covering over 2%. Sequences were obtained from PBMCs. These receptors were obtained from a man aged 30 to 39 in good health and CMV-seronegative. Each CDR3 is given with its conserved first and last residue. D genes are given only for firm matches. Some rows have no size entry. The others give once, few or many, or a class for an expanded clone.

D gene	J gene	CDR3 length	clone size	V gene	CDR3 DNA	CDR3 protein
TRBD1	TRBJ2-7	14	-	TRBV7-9	TGTGCCAGCAGCAAACAGGGGTCTGCCTACGAGCAGTACTTC	CASSKQGSAYEQYF
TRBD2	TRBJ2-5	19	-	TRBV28	TGTGCCAGCAGTCACCGGGGACTAGCGGGAGCATGGGGGGGAGAGACCCAGTACTTC	CASSHRGLAGAWGGETQYF
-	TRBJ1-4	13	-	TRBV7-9	TGTGCCAGCAGCAGGGGGAGTAATGAAAAACTGTTTTTT	CASSRGSNEKLFF
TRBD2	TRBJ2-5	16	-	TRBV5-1	TGCGCCAGCAGCTTGGGACTAGCGGGGGGTTGGGAGACCCAGTACTTC	CASSLGLAGGWETQYF
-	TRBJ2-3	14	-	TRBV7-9	TGTGCCGCTGGACAAACCCTTAGCACAGATACGCAGTATTTT	CAAGQTLSTDTQYF
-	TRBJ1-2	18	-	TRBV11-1	TGTGCCAGCAGCTTAGCCCCAGGTGGAGGGTCCGCTAACTATGGCTACACCTTC	CASSLAPGGGSANYGYTF
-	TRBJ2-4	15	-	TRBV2	TGTGCCAGCAGGGCGACAGATAGTAGCAAAAACATTCAGTACTTC	CASRATDSSKNIQYF
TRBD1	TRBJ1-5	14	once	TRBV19	TGTGCCAGTAGATTACAGGGGGCGGATCAGCCCCAGCATTTT	CASRLQGADQPQHF
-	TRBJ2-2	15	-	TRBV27	TGTGCCAGCAGTGGGGGCGGCCGGGCCACCGGGGAGCTGTTTTTT	CASSGGGRATGELFF
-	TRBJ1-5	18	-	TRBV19	TGTGCCAGTAGTATAGATAATTGGGGGGGGAGTGGCAATCAGCCCCAGCATTTT	CASSIDNWGGSGNQPQHF
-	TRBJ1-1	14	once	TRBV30	TGTGCCTGGAGATTAATAGGGAGTCGCGCTGAAGCTTTCTTT	CAWRLIGSRAEAFF
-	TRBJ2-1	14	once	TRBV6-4	TGTGCCAGCAGTCAGGGGCCCGAAGGAGGTGAGCAGTTCTTC	CASSQGPEGGEQFF
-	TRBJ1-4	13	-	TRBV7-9	TGTGCCAGCAGCTTGGGGGAGGAGGGAAAACTGTTTTTT	CASSLGEEGKLFF
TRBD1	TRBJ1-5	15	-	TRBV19	TGTGCCAGTAGCCCGGGACAGGGGACGGGGCAGCCCCAGCATTTT	CASSPGQGTGQPQHF
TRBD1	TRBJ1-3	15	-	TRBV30	TGTGCCTGGAGTTCGGGACAGGGGGGCGGAAACACCATATATTTT	CAWSSGQGGGNTIYF
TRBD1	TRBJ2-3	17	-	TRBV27	TGTGCCAGCGGGGGGACAGGGGGCATTACCGGCACAGATACGCAGTATTTT	CASGGTGGITGTDTQYF
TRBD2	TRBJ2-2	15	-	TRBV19	TGTGCCAGTAGACAGACGGCGGGGGAATCTGGGGAGCTGTTTTTT	CASRQTAGESGELFF
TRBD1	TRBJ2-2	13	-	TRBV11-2	TGTGCCAGCAGCTCCTCAGGGGGCGGGGAGCTGTTTTTT	CASSSSGGGELFF
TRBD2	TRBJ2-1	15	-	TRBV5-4	TGTGCCAGCAGCTCCGGACTAGCGGAATACAATGAGCAGTTCTTC	CASSSGLAEYNEQFF
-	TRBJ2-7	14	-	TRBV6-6	TGTGCCAGCAGCAACAGGGACGTCTCCTACGAGCAGTACTTC	CASSNRDVSYEQYF
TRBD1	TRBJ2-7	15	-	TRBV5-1	TGCGCCAGCAGCTCTCCCGGGGACAGGACCTACGAGCAGTACTTC	CASSSPGDRTYEQYF
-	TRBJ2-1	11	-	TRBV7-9	TGTGCCAGCGGATCGGGGGATGAGCAGTTCTTC	CASGSGDEQFF
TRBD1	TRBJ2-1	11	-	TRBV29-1	TGCAGCGTACGGACAGGGGGTGAGCAGTTCTTC	CSVRTGGEQFF
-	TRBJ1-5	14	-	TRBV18	TGTGCCAGCTCACAAACAGGGACGGATCAGCCCCAGCATTTT	CASSQTGTDQPQHF
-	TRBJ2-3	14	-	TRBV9	TGTGCCAGCAGCTCCCGACTTCGCACAGATACGCAGTATTTT	CASSSRLRTDTQYF
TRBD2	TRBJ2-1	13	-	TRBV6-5	TGTGCCAGCAGTTATCGGGGGGGCAATGAGCAGTTCTTC	CASSYRGGNEQFF
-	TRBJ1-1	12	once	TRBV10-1	TGCGCCAGCAGTGACGGGGGGGGCTCGGCTTTCTTT	CASSDGGGSAFF
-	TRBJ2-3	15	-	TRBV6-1	TGTGCCAGCAGTGAGAGCGGTCTAAGAACAGATACGCAGTATTTT	CASSESGLRTDTQYF
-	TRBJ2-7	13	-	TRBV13	TGTGCCAGCAGTCGAAGACAGTCCTACGAGCAGTACTTC	CASSRRQSYEQYF
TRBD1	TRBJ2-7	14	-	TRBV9	TGTGCCAGCAGCGTAGGGGGACAGGGCTACGAGCAGTACTTC	CASSVGGQGYEQYF
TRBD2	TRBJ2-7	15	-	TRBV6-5	TGTGCCAGCAGCCCCGTGGATAGCGGGACCTACGAGCAGTACTTC	CASSPVDSGTYEQYF
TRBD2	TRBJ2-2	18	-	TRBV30	TGTGCCTGGAGTCGGGGGGGACTAGCGGGGCTTGAGACCGGGGAGCTGTTTTTT	CAWSRGGLAGLETGELFF
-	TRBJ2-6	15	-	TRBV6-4	TGTGCCAGCAGTGACGTGACAGGTGGGGCCAACGTCCTGACTTTC	CASSDVTGGANVLTF
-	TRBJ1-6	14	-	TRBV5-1	TGCGCCAGCAGCGAGGGTGTGGTCAATTCACCCCTCCACTTT	CASSEGVVNSPLHF
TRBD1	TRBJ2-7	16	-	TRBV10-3	TGTGCCATCAGAGCGGTTTCGGCAGGGGGTTTACGTGAGCAGTACTTC	CAIRAVSAGGLREQYF
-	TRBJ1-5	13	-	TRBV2	TGTGCCAGCAGCGCACGACGGGATCAGCCCCAGCATTTT	CASSARRDQPQHF
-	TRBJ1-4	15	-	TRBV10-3	TGTGCCATCAGTGAAGAAGTGGGCAGGAATGAAAAACTGTTTTTT	CAISEEVGRNEKLFF
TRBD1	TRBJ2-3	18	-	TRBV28	TGTGCCAGCAGTCGTCCCGGGACAGGGATCGTCGGCACAGATACGCAGTATTTT	CASSRPGTGIVGTDTQYF
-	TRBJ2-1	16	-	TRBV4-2	TGTGCCAGCAGCCAAGAGGACGGGAGTTATTTATATGAGCAGTTCTTC	CASSQEDGSYLYEQFF
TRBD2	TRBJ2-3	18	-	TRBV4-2	TGTGCCAGCAGCCAACTAGCGGGGGCCGAAACTAGCACAGATACGCAGTATTTT	CASSQLAGAETSTDTQYF
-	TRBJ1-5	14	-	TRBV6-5	TGTGCCAGCAGCCTAACAGGGTACAATCAGCCCCAGCATTTT	CASSLTGYNQPQHF
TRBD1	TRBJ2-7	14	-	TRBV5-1	TGCGCCAGCAGCTTTGTGGGACAGTCGTACGAGCAGTACTTC	CASSFVGQSYEQYF
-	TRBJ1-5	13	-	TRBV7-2	TGTGCCAGCAGCTCACAGGGTGATCAGCCCCAGCATTTT	CASSSQGDQPQHF
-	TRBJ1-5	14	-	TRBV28	TGTGCCAGCACGGGGGGCGACGGCAATCAGCCCCAGCATTTT	CASTGGDGNQPQHF
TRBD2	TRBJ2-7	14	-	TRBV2	TGTGCCAGCAGCTCGGCGGGAGGAAACTACGAGCAGTACTTC	CASSSAGGNYEQYF
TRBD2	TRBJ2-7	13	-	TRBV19	TGTGCCAGTAGTTATGGGACTAACTACGAGCAGTACTTC	CASSYGTNYEQYF
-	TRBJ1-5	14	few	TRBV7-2	TGTGCCAGCACCTCTCAAAGCGGGGATGAGCCCCAGCATTTT	CASTSQSGDEPQHF
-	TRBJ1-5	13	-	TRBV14	TGTGCCAGCAGCCTTTCGGTTCATCAGCCCCAGCATTTT	CASSLSVHQPQHF
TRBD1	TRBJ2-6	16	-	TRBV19	TGTGCCAGTAGTAAAGGACAGGGGTCTGGGGCCAACGTCCTGACTTTC	CASSKGQGSGANVLTF
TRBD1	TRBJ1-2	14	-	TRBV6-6	TGTGCCAGCAGTTCAGGACAGGGACCCTCTGGCTACACCTTC	CASSSGQGPSGYTF
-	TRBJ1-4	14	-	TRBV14	TGTGCCAGCAGCCAAGGATCGGGTTTAGGAAAACTGTTTTTT	CASSQGSGLGKLFF
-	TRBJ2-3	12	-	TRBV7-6	TGTGCCAGCAGCTTCGTTATAGATACGCAGTATTTT	CASSFVIDTQYF
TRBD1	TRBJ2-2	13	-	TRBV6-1	TGTGCCAGCAGCGACAGGGAAACCGGGGAGCTGTTTTTT	CASSDRETGELFF